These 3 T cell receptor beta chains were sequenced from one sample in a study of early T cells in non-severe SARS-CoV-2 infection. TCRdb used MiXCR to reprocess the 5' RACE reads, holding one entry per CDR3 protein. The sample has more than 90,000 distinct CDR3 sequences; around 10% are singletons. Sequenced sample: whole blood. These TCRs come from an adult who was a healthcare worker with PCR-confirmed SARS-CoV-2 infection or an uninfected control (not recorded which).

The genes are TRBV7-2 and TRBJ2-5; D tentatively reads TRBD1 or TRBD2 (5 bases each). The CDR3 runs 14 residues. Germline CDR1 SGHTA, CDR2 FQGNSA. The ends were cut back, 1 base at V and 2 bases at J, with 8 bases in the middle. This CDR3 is CASSLGGVQETQYF. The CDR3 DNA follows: TGTGCCAGCAGCTTAGGAGGGGTTCAAGAGACCCAGTACTTC.

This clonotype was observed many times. Written as DNA, the CDR3 is TGTGCCAGCTCACCACTCGGAAACAGGCCGCCTAGCACAGATACGCAGTATTTT. It encodes CASSPLGNRPPSTDTQYF. The chain combines TRBV18 with TRBJ2-3; perhaps TRBD1 as D (5 bases). From germline, CDR1 is KGHSH and CDR2 LQKENI. V was pared by 1 base and J by 0 bases, with 17 bases between. The CDR3 covers 18 residues.

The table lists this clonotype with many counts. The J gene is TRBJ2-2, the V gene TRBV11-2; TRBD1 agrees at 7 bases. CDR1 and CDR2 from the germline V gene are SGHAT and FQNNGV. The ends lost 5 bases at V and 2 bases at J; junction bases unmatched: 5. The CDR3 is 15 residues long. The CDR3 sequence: CASSINRGNTGELFF. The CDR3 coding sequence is TGTGCCAGCAGCATCAACAGGGGAAACACCGGGGAGCTGTTTTTT.